This entry describes one T cell receptor (beta chain). Using unique molecular identifiers, the investigators prepared the TCRbeta library. Each CDR3 protein is one row after TCRdb ran MiXCR on the PCR reads. The sample shows under 350,000 distinct CDR3 sequences, 9.9% of them seen only once. This record comes from a study of T-cell reconstitution after alpha-beta-depleted transplantation in children. Germline V gene lookup returns CDR1 SEHNR and CDR2 FQNEAQ (reference sequence). The length of the CDR3 is 12 residues. The germline V and J ends were trimmed by 5 bases and 2 bases, with 7 bases remaining between them.

This clonotype was obtained from a human donor who donated a stem cell graft to a child with SCID. Material: PBMCs from the stem cell graft donor, obtained from the stem cell graft. This chain links TRBV7-9 with TRBJ2-7, with D unresolved. The DNA of the CDR3 is TGTGCCAGCAGCCCGCACCCCTACGAGCAGTACTTC. It codes for CASSPHPYEQYF.